Listed below are T cell receptor beta chains from one sample, sequenced in a study of blood T cell repertoires in COVID-19. TCRdb keeps only in-frame clones here, not all; method: immunoSEQ multiplex PCR. Found here are around 68,000 clones, over 75% of them singletons; the top ten hold 2.7%. The sample was peripheral blood. Receptors were obtained from a man aged 45 to 65 with acute or convalescent COVID-19. Both conserved end residues are part of each CDR3. A D gene is named only where the DNA matches it firmly. Expanded clones are given a class, and other clones once, few, many or no size at all.

J	size	V	D	CDR3	DNA
TRBJ2-1	-	TRBV27	TRBD2	CASSSQGLNSGNEQFF	TGTGCCAGCAGTTCCCAGGGACTAAATTCTGGCAATGAGCAGTTCTTC
TRBJ1-1	-	TRBV11-3	TRBD1	CASSSGQGAVVTEAFF	TGTGCCAGCAGCTCGGGACAGGGGGCTGTTGTCACTGAAGCTTTCTTT
TRBJ1-1	few	TRBV7-8	-	CASSLDLGRELTFNTEAFF	TGTGCCAGCAGCTTAGATCTGGGCAGGGAACTGACTTTTAACACTGAAGCTTTCTTT
TRBJ1-1	-	TRBV5-4	TRBD1	CASSTGQTNTEAFF	TGTGCCAGCAGCACGGGACAGACGAACACTGAAGCTTTCTTT
TRBJ1-2	-	TRBV11-3	-	CASSLGTTGGYTF	TGTGCCAGCAGCCTGGGGACAACAGGGGGCTACACCTTC
TRBJ1-5	-	TRBV5-1	-	CASSLAWGSGSQPQHF	TGCGCCAGCAGCTTGGCCTGGGGGAGCGGGAGCCAGCCCCAGCATTTT
TRBJ1-6	-	TRBV5-5	-	CASSPTLQGFESPLHF	TGTGCCAGCAGCCCCACCCTGCAGGGCTTTGAATCACCCCTCCACTTT
TRBJ2-7	-	TRBV9	TRBD1	CASSVGTGWSYEQYF	TGTGCCAGCAGCGTAGGGACAGGGTGGTCGTACGAGCAGTACTTC
TRBJ1-4	-	TRBV14	TRBD1	CASSHRGQSIATNEKLFF	TGTGCCAGCAGCCATAGGGGACAGAGTATTGCAACTAATGAAAAACTGTTTTTT
TRBJ2-5	-	TRBV6-2/TRBV6-3	-	CASSYLGGAEETQYF	TGTGCCAGCAGTTACCTTGGGGGGGCCGAGGAGACCCAGTACTTC
TRBJ2-2	-	TRBV6-5	-	CASRGAVNTGELFF	TGTGCCAGCCGGGGGGCGGTGAACACCGGGGAGCTGTTTTTT
TRBJ2-5	-	TRBV11-2	TRBD1	CASSLHRGVETQYF	TGTGCCAGCAGCTTACACAGGGGAGTGGAGACCCAGTACTTC
TRBJ2-1	-	TRBV6-1	TRBD2	CASSEVGTRTPRNEQFF	TGTGCCAGCAGTGAAGTGGGGACTAGGACCCCTCGCAATGAGCAGTTCTTC
TRBJ2-3	-	TRBV2	-	CASSVEQGVTDTQYF	TGTGCCAGCAGTGTAGAGCAGGGTGTGACAGATACGCAGTATTTT
TRBJ1-4	-	TRBV9	-	CASSVAPSGGGEKLFF	TGTGCCAGCAGCGTAGCTCCCTCGGGGGGAGGGGAAAAACTGTTTTTT
TRBJ2-2	-	TRBV30	TRBD1	CAWRTGSQESGELFF	TGTGCCTGGAGGACAGGGTCTCAGGAGTCCGGGGAGCTGTTTTTT
TRBJ1-1	-	TRBV11-1	-	CASRLRQAMGTEAFF	TGTGCCAGCAGACTGAGACAGGCTATGGGCACTGAAGCTTTCTTT
TRBJ1-1	once	TRBV5-6	-	CASSLDLALNTEAFF	TGTGCCAGCAGCTTGGATCTGGCTTTGAACACTGAAGCTTTCTTT
TRBJ2-3	-	TRBV9	TRBD1	CASSVDRVTDTQYF	TGTGCCAGCAGCGTGGACAGGGTAACAGATACGCAGTATTTT
TRBJ2-1	-	TRBV19	TRBD2	CATIAGDGVNEQFF	TGTGCCACAATAGCGGGAGATGGGGTCAATGAGCAGTTCTTC
TRBJ2-3	-	TRBV19	TRBD1	CASRNRGGTDTQYF	TGTGCCAGTAGGAACAGGGGTGGCACAGATACGCAGTATTTT
TRBJ2-3	-	TRBV19	TRBD1	CASSSALGQGHTDTQYF	TGTGCCAGTAGTTCCGCTCTGGGACAGGGGCACACAGATACGCAGTATTTT
TRBJ2-5	-	TRBV27	TRBD1	CASSPRLTGAVETQYF	TGTGCCAGCAGTCCCCGACTTACAGGGGCGGTGGAGACCCAGTACTTC
TRBJ2-5	few	TRBV10-1	TRBD1	CASSPGTGDVETQYF	TGCGCCAGCAGCCCCGGGACAGGGGACGTAGAGACCCAGTACTTC
TRBJ1-2	-	TRBV4-3	TRBD1	CASSQDLVGTGANYGYTF	TGCGCCAGCAGCCAAGATCTTGTTGGGACAGGAGCTAACTATGGCTACACCTTC
TRBJ2-2	-	TRBV18	-	CASSPGAGELFF	TGTGCCAGCTCACCCGGGGCCGGGGAGCTGTTTTTT
TRBJ1-1	-	TRBV7-2	-	CASSRGQWSTEAFF	TGTGCCAGCAGCCGCGGACAGTGGAGCACTGAAGCTTTCTTT
TRBJ2-1	-	TRBV9	TRBD2	CASSLGTSGHNEQFF	TGTGCCAGCAGCTTGGGGACTAGCGGGCACAATGAGCAGTTCTTC
TRBJ2-4	-	TRBV7-2	-	CASSPRRDIAKNIQYF	TGTGCCAGCAGTCCACGTCGAGATATAGCCAAAAACATTCAGTACTTC
TRBJ1-6	once	TRBV21-1	-	CASSTGTGQHSPLHF	TGTGCCAGCAGCACTGGGACAGGGCAGCATTCACCCCTCCACTTT
TRBJ1-5	-	TRBV7-2	TRBD1	CASSVGTGNNQPQHF	TGTGCCAGCAGCGTAGGGACAGGGAACAATCAGCCCCAGCATTTT
TRBJ1-5	-	TRBV27	TRBD1	CASSGPGTGNQPQHF	TGTGCCAGCAGTGGTCCCGGGACAGGGAATCAGCCCCAGCATTTT
TRBJ2-3	-	TRBV5-1	TRBD2	CASTPTRTSGYSTDTQYF	TGCGCCAGCACCCCCACGAGGACTAGCGGGTATAGCACAGATACGCAGTATTTT
TRBJ2-1	-	TRBV28	TRBD2	CASSFSSGGYNEQFF	TGTGCCAGCAGTTTTAGTAGCGGGGGTTACAATGAGCAGTTCTTC
TRBJ2-3	-	TRBV6-2/TRBV6-3	-	CASSQTDTQYF	TGTGCCAGCAGTCAGACAGATACGCAGTATTTT
TRBJ2-5	-	TRBV27	TRBD2	CASSWWAAGGLETQYF	TGTGCCAGCAGTTGGTGGGCAGCGGGAGGGCTAGAGACCCAGTACTTC
TRBJ1-2	-	TRBV6-6	-	CASSNSGTRPPYGYTF	TGTGCCAGCAGTAATTCCGGGACAAGGCCTCCCTATGGCTACACCTTC
TRBJ2-1	-	TRBV5-4	TRBD1	CASSLGGTDNEQFF	TGTGCCAGCAGCTTGGGTGGGACAGACAATGAGCAGTTCTTC
TRBJ2-2	-	TRBV11-2	-	CASSALAIIGELFF	TGTGCCAGCAGCGCTCTCGCTATAATCGGGGAGCTGTTTTTT
TRBJ1-5	-	TRBV19	-	CASSPRPRGSNQPQHF	TGTGCCAGTAGTCCCCGTCCTAGGGGGAGCAATCAGCCCCAGCATTTT
TRBJ1-1	-	TRBV6-2/TRBV6-3	-	CASSYAGWLSNNEAFF	TGTGCCAGCAGTTATGCGGGGTGGTTAAGTAACAATGAAGCTTTCTTT
TRBJ2-2	-	TRBV7-2	TRBD1	CASDYHRGVRTGELFF	TGTGCCAGCGACTATCACAGGGGAGTGAGGACCGGGGAGCTGTTTTTT
TRBJ1-6	-	TRBV27	-	CASSSTDRDLHF	TGTGCCAGCAGTTCCACGGACAGAGATCTCCACTTT
TRBJ1-1	-	TRBV2	-	CASRAEGGRGTEAFF	TGTGCCAGCAGGGCGGAAGGGGGAAGAGGCACTGAAGCTTTCTTT
TRBJ2-3	-	TRBV24-1	TRBD2	CATQSPGGRASTDTQYF	TGTGCCACCCAGTCGCCTGGCGGGAGGGCCAGTACAGATACGCAGTATTTT
TRBJ2-5	-	TRBV11-3	-	CASSFPRGTQYF	TGTGCCAGCAGCTTCCCCCGGGGGACCCAGTACTTC
TRBJ2-2	-	TRBV10-3	TRBD1	CAISTGGADGELFF	TGTGCCATCAGTACAGGGGGCGCTGACGGGGAGCTGTTTTTT
TRBJ1-4	-	TRBV12-3/TRBV12-4	-	CASSLDRNEKLFF	TGTGCCAGCAGTTTAGACAGGAATGAAAAACTGTTTTTT
TRBJ2-5	-	TRBV27	-	CASRPGALIGQETQYF	TGTGCCAGCAGACCAGGCGCCTTAATAGGCCAAGAGACCCAGTACTTC
TRBJ1-6	-	TRBV4-3	-	CASSQDRTERSYNSPLHF	TGCGCCAGCAGCCAAGATCGAACGGAGCGCTCCTATAATTCACCCCTCCACTTT
TRBJ1-3	-	TRBV28	TRBD1	CASSLLRGPLSGNTIYF	TGTGCCAGCAGTTTATTAAGGGGGCCCCTCTCTGGAAACACCATATATTTT
TRBJ2-7	once	TRBV7-2	TRBD1	CASSNTVTGVEEQYF	TGTGCCAGCAGCAACACGGTGACAGGGGTGGAAGAGCAGTACTTC
TRBJ2-2	few	TRBV9	-	CASNSGSGELFF	TGTGCCAGCAATAGCGGTTCCGGGGAGCTGTTTTTT
TRBJ1-4	-	TRBV28	-	CASSPSAAGTTNEKLFF	TGTGCCAGCAGCCCGTCGGCCGCCGGGACTACTAATGAAAAACTGTTTTTT
TRBJ2-7	-	TRBV2	-	CASIGQTTSYEQYF	TGTGCCAGCATCGGACAGACGACATCCTACGAGCAGTACTTC
TRBJ2-1	-	TRBV19	TRBD2	CASSISGTNSYNEQFF	TGTGCCAGTAGTATTTCCGGGACTAACTCCTACAATGAGCAGTTCTTC
TRBJ1-1	-	TRBV7-9	-	CASSSQGPGDTEAFF	TGTGCCAGCAGCTCCCAGGGGCCCGGGGACACTGAAGCTTTCTTT
TRBJ1-6	-	TRBV7-8	-	CASSSGGRPGADSPLHF	TGTGCCAGCAGCTCCGGCGGGCGGCCCGGCGCGGATTCACCCCTCCACTTT
TRBJ2-7	once	TRBV28	TRBD1	CASRRDRVSEQYF	TGTGCCAGCAGAAGGGACAGGGTGAGCGAGCAGTACTTC
TRBJ1-3	-	TRBV6-4	-	CASSESSGNTIYF	TGTGCCAGCAGTGAGAGCTCTGGAAACACCATATATTTT